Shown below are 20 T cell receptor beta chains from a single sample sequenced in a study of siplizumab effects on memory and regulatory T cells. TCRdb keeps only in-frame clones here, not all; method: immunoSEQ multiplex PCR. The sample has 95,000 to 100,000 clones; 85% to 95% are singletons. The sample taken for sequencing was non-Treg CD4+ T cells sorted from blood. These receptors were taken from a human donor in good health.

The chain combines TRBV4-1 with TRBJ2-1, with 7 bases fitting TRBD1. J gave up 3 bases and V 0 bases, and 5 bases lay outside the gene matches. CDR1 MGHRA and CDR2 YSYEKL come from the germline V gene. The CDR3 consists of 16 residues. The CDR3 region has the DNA TGCGCCAGCAGCCAAGATCTTCAGGGGGTCTACAATGAGCAGTTCTTC. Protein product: CASSQDLQGVYNEQFF.

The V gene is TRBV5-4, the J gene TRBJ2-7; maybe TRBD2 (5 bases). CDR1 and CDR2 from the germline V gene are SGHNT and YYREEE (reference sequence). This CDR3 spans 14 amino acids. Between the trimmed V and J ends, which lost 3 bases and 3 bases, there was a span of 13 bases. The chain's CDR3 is CASSSHGLGYEQYF. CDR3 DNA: TGTGCCAGCAGCTCACACGGACTGGGCTACGAGCAGTACTTC.

In DNA, the CDR3 is TGTGCCAGCAGTTACTCGACGCGCGGGGAGCTGTTTTTT. Its translation: CASSYSTRGELFF. This chain joins TRBV6-5 and TRBJ2-2; unclear D gene. This CDR3 is built from 13 residues. Germline CDR1 is MNHEY and CDR2 is SVGAGI. V was cut by 0 bases and J by 7 bases, with 6 bases left in between.

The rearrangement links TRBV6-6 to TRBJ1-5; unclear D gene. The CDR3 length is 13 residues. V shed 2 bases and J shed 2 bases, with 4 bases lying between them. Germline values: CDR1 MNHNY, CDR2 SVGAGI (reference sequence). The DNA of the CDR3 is TGTGCCAGCAGTTACGTAGGCAATCAGCCCCAGCATTTT. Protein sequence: CASSYVGNQPQHF.

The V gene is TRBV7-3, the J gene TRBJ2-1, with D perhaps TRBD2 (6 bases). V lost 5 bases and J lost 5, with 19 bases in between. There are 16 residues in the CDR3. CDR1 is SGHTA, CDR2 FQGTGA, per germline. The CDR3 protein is CASSPLLRTTDNEQFF. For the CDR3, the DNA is TGTGCCAGCAGCCCTTTGCTCCGGACTACCGACAATGAGCAGTTCTTC.

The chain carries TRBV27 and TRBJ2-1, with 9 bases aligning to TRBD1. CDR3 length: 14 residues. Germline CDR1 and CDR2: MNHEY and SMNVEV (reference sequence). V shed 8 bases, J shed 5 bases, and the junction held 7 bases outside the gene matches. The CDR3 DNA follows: TGTGCCAGCGGCACAGGGGGCGCCCACAATGAGCAGTTCTTC. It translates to CASGTGGAHNEQFF.

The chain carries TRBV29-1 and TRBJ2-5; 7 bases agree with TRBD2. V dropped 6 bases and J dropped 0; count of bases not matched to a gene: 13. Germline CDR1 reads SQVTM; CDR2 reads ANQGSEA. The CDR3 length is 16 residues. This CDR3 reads CSVPPPLTSYQETQYF. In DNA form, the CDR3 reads TGCAGCGTACCCCCACCCTTGACTAGCTACCAAGAGACCCAGTACTTC.

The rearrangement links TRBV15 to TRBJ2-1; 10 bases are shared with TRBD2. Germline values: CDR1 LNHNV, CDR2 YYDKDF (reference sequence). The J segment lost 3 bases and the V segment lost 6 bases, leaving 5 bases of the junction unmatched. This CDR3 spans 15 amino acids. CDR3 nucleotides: TGTGCCACCAGTGGGACTAGCGCGCACTACAATGAGCAGTTCTTC. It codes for CATSGTSAHYNEQFF.

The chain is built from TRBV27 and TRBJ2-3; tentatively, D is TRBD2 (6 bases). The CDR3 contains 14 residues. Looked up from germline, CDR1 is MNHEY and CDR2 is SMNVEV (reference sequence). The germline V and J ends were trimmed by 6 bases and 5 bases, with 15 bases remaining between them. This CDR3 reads CASSPFGSKDTQYF. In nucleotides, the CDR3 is TGTGCCAGCAGCCCCTTCGGGAGTAAAGATACGCAGTATTTT.

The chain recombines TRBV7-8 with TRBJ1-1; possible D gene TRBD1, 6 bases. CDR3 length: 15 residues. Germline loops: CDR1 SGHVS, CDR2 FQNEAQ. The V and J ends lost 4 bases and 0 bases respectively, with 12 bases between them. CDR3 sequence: CASSWNRDMNTEAFF. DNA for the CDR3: TGTGCCAGCAGCTGGAACCGGGACATGAACACTGAAGCTTTCTTT. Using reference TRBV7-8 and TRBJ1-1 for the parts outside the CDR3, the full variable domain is GAGVSQSPRYKVAKRGQDVALRCDPISGHVSLFWYQQALGQGPEFLTYFQNEAQLDKSGLPSDRFFAERPEGSVSTLKIQRTQQEDSAVYLCASSWNRDMNTEAFFGQGTRLTVV.

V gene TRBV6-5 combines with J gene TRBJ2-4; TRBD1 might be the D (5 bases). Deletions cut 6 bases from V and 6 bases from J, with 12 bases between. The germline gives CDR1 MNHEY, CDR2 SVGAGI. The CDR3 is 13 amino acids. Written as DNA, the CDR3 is TGTGCCAGCAGGCCGCCCAGGGTAAACATTCAGTACTTC. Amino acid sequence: CASRPPRVNIQYF.

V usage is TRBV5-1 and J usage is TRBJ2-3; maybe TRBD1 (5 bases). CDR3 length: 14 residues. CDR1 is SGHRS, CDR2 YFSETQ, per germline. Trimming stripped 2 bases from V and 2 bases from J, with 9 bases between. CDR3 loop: CASSFDSITDTQYF. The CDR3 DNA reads TGCGCCAGCAGCTTCGACAGCATCACAGATACGCAGTATTTT.

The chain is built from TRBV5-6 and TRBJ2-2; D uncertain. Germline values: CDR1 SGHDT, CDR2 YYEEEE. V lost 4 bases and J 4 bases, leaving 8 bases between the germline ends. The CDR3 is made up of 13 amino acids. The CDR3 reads CASSLILTGELFF. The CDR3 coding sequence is TGTGCCAGCAGCCTTATACTCACCGGGGAGCTGTTTTTT.

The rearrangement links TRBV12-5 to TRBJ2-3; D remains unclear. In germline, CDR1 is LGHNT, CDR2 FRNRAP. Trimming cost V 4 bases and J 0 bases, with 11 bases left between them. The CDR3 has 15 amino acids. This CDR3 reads CASGSRSYSTDTQYF. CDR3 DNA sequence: TGTGCTAGTGGTTCCAGGAGCTATAGCACAGATACGCAGTATTTT. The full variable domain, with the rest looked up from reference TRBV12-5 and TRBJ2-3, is DARVTQTPRHKVTEMGQEVTMRCQPILGHNTVFWYRQTMMQGLELLAYFRNRAPLDDSGMPKDRFSAEMPDATLATLKIQPSEPRDSAVYFCASGSRSYSTDTQYFGPGTRLTVL.

The DNA of the CDR3 is TGTGCCTGGAGTGTACGATCGGAGACCCAGTACTTC. Protein: CAWSVRSETQYF. The chain has TRBV30 and TRBJ2-5, with no clear D. The CDR3 consists of 12 residues. Trimming pared 0 bases from V and 5 bases from J, leaving 7 bases between. Germline V gene lookup returns CDR1 GTSNPN and CDR2 SVGIG (reference sequence). Variable domain in full (rest from reference TRBV30 and TRBJ2-5): SQTIHQWPATLVQPVGSPLSLECTVEGTSNPNLYWYRQAAGRGLQLLFYSVGIGQISSEVPQNLSASRPQDRQFILSSKKLLLSDSGFYLCAWSVRSETQYFGPGTRLLVL.

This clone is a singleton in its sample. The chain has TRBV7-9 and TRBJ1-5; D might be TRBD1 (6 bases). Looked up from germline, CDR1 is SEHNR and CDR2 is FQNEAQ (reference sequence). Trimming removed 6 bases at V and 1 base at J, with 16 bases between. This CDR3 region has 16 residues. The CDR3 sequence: CASSIYQGQSNQPQHF. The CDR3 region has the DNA TGTGCCAGCAGTATATACCAAGGACAGAGCAATCAGCCCCAGCATTTT.

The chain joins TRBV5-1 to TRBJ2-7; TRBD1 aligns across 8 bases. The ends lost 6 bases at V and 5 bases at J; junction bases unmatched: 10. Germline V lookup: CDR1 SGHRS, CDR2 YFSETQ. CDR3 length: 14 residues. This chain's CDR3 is CASTGGRGRDEQYF. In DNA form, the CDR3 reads TGCGCCAGCACGGGTGGCAGGGGGCGCGACGAGCAGTACTTC.

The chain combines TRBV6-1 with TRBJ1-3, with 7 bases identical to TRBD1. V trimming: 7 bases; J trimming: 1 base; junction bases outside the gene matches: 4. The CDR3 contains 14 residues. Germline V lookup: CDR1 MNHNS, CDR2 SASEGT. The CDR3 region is CASKPTGSGNTIYF. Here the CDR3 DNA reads TGTGCCAGCAAACCGACAGGGTCTGGAAACACCATATATTTT.

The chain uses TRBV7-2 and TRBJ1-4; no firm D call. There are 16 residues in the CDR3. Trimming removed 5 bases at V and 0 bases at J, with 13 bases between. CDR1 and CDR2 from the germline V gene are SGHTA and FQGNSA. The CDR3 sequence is CASSLSFGATNEKLFF. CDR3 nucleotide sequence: TGTGCCAGCAGCCTTTCTTTTGGTGCAACTAATGAAAAACTGTTTTTT.

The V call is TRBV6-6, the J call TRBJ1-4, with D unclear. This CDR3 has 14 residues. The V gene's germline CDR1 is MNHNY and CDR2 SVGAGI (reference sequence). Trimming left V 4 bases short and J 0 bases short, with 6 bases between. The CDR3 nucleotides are TGTGCCAGCAGTTCGGTTGCAACTAATGAAAAACTGTTTTTT. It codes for CASSSVATNEKLFF.